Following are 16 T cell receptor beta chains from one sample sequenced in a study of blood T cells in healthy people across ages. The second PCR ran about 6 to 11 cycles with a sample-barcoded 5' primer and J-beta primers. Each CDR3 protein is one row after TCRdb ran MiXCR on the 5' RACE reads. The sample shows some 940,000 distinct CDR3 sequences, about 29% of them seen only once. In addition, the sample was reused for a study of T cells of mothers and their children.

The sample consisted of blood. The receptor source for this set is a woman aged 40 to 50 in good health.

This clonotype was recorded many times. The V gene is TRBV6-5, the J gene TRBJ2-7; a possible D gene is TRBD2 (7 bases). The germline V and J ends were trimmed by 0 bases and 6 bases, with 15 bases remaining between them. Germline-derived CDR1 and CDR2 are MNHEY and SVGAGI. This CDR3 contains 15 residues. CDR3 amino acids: CASSYSGGPYGEQYF. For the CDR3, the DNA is TGTGCCAGCAGTTACTCCGGGGGGCCCTACGGCGAGCAGTACTTC.

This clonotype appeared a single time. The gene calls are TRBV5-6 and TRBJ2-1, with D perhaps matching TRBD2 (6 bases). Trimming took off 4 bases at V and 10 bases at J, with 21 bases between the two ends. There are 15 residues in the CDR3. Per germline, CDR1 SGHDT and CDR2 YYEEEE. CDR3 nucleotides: TGTGCCAGCAGCCCCCCCAGCGCGGGACGACAAGAGCAGTTCTTC. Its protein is CASSPPSAGRQEQFF.

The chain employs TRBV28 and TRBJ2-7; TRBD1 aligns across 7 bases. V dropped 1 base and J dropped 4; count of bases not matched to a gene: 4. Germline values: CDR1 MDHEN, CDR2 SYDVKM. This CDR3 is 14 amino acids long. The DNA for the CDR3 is TGTGCCAGCAGTTTATTGACAGGGAATTACGAGCAGTACTTC. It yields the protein CASSLLTGNYEQYF.

The CDR3 coding sequence is TGTGCCAGCAGTTCTGGCTTGTTAGGACCCGGCGGGGAGCTGTTTTTT. It codes for CASSSGLLGPGGELFF. The rearrangement uses TRBV12-3 or TRBV12-4 and TRBJ2-2; D not resolved. Between the trimmed V and J ends, which lost 4 bases and 7 bases, there was a span of 19 bases. This CDR3 has 16 residues.

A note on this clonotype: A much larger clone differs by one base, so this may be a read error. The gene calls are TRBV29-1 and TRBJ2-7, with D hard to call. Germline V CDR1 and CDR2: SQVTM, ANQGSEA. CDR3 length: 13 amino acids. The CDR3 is CSVDDDSSYEQDF. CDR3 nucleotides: TGCAGCGTTGATGATGATAGCTCCTACGAGCAGGACTTC.

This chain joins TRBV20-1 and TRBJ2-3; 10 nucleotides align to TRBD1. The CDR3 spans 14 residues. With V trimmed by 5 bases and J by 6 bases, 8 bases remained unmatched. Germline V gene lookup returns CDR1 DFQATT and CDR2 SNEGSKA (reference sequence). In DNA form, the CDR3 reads TGCAGTGCTGGGGTCGGGACAGGGGCTGATACGCAGTATTTT. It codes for CSAGVGTGADTQYF.

CDR3 in amino acids: CASSPQGGSTEAFF. As DNA, the CDR3 is TGCGCCAGCAGCCCCCAGGGGGGGAGCACTGAAGCTTTCTTT. V and J are TRBV5-1 and TRBJ1-1; the match to TRBD1 covers 7 bases. V dropped 4 bases and J dropped 4; count of bases not matched to a gene: 7. Germline CDR1 is SGHRS and CDR2 is YFSETQ. The CDR3 consists of 14 residues.

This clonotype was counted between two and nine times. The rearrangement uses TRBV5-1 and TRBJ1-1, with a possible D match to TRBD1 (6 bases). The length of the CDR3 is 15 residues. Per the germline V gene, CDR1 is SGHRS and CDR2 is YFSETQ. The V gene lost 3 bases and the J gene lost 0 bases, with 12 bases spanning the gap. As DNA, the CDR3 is TGCGCCAGCAGCTCCGCGGGACAAATGAACACTGAAGCTTTCTTT. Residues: CASSSAGQMNTEAFF.

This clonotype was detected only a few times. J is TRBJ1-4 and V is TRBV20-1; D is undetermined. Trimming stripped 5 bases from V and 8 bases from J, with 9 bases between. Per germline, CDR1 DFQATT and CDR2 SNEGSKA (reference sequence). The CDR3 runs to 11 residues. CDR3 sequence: CSAPRPEKLFF. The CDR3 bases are TGCAGTGCTCCGCGTCCGGAAAAACTGTTTTTT.

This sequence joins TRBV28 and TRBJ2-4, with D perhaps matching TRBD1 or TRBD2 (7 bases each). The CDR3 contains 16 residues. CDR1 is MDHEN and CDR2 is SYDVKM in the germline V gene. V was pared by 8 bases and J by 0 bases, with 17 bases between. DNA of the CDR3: TGTGCCAGCCGCCCGACAGGGACTACAGCCAAAAACATTCAGTACTTC. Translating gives CASRPTGTTAKNIQYF.

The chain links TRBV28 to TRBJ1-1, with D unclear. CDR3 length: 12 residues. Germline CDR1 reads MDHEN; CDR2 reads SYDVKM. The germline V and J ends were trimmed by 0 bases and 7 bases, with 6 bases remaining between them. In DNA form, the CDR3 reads TGTGCCAGCAGTTTATGGAGGAATGAAGCTTTCTTT. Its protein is CASSLWRNEAFF.

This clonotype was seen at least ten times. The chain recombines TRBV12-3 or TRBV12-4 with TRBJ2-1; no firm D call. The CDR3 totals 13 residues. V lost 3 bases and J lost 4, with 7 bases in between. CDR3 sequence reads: CASSFTAYNEQFF. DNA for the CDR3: TGTGCCAGCAGTTTCACAGCGTACAATGAGCAGTTCTTC.

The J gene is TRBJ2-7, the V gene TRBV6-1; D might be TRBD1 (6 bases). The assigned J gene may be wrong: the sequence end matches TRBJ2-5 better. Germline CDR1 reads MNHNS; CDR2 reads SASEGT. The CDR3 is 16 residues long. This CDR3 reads CASSELGAGAKETQYF. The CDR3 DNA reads TGTGCCAGCAGTGAGCTTGGAGCAGGGGCCAAAGAGACCCAGTACTTC.

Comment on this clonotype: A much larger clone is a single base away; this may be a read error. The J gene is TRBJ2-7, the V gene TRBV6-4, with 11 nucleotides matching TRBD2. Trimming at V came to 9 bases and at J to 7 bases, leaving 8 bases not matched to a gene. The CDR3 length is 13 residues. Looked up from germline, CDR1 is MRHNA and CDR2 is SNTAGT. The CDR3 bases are TGTGCCAGGGGACTAGCGGAATACAATGAGCAGTACTTC. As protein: CARGLAEYNEQYF.

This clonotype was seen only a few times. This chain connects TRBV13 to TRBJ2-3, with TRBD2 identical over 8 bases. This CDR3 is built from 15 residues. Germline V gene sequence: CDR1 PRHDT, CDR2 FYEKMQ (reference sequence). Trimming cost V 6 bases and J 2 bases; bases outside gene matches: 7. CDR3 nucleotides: TGTGCCAGCAGTCCGCGGGGGGCCCCCACAGATACGCAGTATTTT. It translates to CASSPRGAPTDTQYF.

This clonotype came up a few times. The CDR3 is CASSPGGLEQYF. CDR3 coding DNA: TGTGCCAGCAGCCCTGGGGGGCTCGAGCAGTACTTC. The J gene is TRBJ2-7, the V gene TRBV13, with D possibly called TRBD1 or TRBD2 (6 bases each). The length of the CDR3 is 12 residues. In germline, CDR1 is PRHDT, CDR2 FYEKMQ (reference sequence). Trimming shortened V by 5 bases and J by 6 bases, and 11 bases separated the two germline ends. The full variable domain, completed using reference TRBV13 and TRBJ2-7, is AAGVIQSPRHLIKEKRETATLKCYPIPRHDTVYWYQQGPGQDPQFLISFYEKMQSDKGSIPDRFSAQQFSDYHSELNMSSLELGDSALYFCASSPGGLEQYFGPGTRLTVT.